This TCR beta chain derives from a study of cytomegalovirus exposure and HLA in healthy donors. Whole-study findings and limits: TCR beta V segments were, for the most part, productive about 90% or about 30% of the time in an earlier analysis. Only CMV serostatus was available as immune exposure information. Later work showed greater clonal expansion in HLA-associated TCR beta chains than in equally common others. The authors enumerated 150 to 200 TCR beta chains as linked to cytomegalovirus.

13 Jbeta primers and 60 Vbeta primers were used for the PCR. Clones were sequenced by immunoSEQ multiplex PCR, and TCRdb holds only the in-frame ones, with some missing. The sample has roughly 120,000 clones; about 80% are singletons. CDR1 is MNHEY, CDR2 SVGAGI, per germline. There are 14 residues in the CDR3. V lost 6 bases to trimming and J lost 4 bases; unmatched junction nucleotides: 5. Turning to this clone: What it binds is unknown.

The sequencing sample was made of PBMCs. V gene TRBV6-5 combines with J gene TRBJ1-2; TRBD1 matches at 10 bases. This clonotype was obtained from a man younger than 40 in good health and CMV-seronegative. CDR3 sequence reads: CASRRGQGVYGYTF. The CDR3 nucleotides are TGTGCCAGCAGACGAGGACAGGGGGTCTATGGCTACACCTTC.